The 19 T cell receptor beta chains presented below share a single source sample, sequenced in a study of beta chain features in type 1 diabetes. Expressed TCRB transcripts were sequenced because the isolated RNA had all been reverse transcribed beforehand. The assay was immunoSEQ multiplex PCR, and TCRdb's table has in-frame clones only and misses some. Here the sample spans 200,000 to 250,000 clones, around 68% being singletons. Sequencing was done on a sample of naive CD4+ T cells from blood. The receptors shown here come from a man aged 25 to 40 in good health.

This clone was counted a single time. V usage is TRBV29-1 and J usage is TRBJ2-7; 9 bases line up with TRBD1. Trimming removed 6 bases from V and 2 bases from J; junction bases left unmatched: 2. This CDR3 has 12 amino acids. CDR1 and CDR2 (germline): SQVTM, ANQGSEA. CDR3 region: CSVTGGTYEQYF. The CDR3 DNA reads TGCAGCGTGACAGGGGGAACCTACGAGCAGTACTTC.

This sequence joins TRBV9 and TRBJ1-5; D gene unclear. Germline CDR1 is SGDLS and CDR2 is YYNGEE. This CDR3 is built from 13 residues. V shed 0 bases and J shed 3 bases, with 4 bases lying between them. In DNA form, the CDR3 reads TGTGCCAGCAGCGTAGATAACAATCAGCCCCAGCATTTT. This translates into CASSVDNNQPQHF.

CDR3 amino acids: CATRQGGFFNQPQHF. The CDR3 coding sequence is TGTGCCACCAGACAGGGGGGGTTTTTCAATCAGCCCCAGCATTTT. The chain has TRBV15 and TRBJ1-5; TRBD1 matches at 8 bases. V shed 6 bases and J 3 bases; nucleotides not matched to a gene: 7. This CDR3 region has 15 residues. The V gene's germline CDR1 is LNHNV and CDR2 YYDKDF (reference sequence). Combining the CDR3 with reference TRBV15 and TRBJ1-5 gives the whole variable domain DAMVIQNPRYQVTQFGKPVTLSCSQTLNHNVMYWYQQKSSQAPKLLFHYYDKDFNNEADTPDNFQSRRPNTSFCFLDIRSPGLGDTAMYLCATRQGGFFNQPQHFGDGTRLSIL.

On this clone itself: An end of the junction does not agree with germline; a read error may underlie this. The DNA for the CDR3 is TGTGCCAGCAGCTTAGCAGGGCCCCGAGCACACCAAGGGACCCAGTACTTC. As protein: CASSLAGPRAHQGTQYF. The V gene is TRBV7-9, the J gene TRBJ2-5; D unresolved. This CDR3 is built from 17 residues. The germline V gene encodes CDR1 SEHNR and CDR2 FQNEAQ (reference sequence).

The genes are TRBV30 and TRBJ2-7, with D possibly matching TRBD1 (5 bases). V lost 2 bases to trimming and J lost 7 bases, with 6 bases between them. The CDR3 is 10 residues long. Germline loops: CDR1 GTSNPN, CDR2 SVGIG (reference sequence). CDR3 sequence: CAWSRTEQYF. The CDR3 DNA sequence: TGTGCCTGGAGTCGGACAGAGCAGTACTTC.

The V call is TRBV5-1, the J call TRBJ2-1; D may be TRBD1 or TRBD2 (5 bases each). Germline assignment: CDR1 SGHRS and CDR2 YFSETQ. V was shortened by 4 bases and J by 7 bases, with 18 bases between the two germline ends. This CDR3 comprises 15 residues. DNA for the CDR3: TGCGCCAGCAGCACAACGGCAGGGAGTGGGAATGAGCAGTTCTTC. Its protein is CASSTTAGSGNEQFF.

The chain carries TRBV30 and TRBJ1-5, with D unresolved. CDR1 GTSNPN and CDR2 SVGIG come from the germline V gene (reference sequence). V dropped 2 bases and J dropped 3 bases, with 8 bases sitting between them. This CDR3 is built from 13 residues. This chain's CDR3 is CAWSTEPNQPQHF. CDR3 in DNA: TGTGCCTGGAGTACAGAACCCAATCAGCCCCAGCATTTT.

This clone turned up a few times. This rearrangement joins TRBV4-3 to TRBJ2-3; D is ambiguous. The CDR3 is made up of 15 amino acids. Germline V lookup: CDR1 LGHNA, CDR2 YSLEER. V was cut by 0 bases and J by 6 bases, with 13 bases left in between. The CDR3 region is CASSQDGAGPDTQYF. The CDR3 nucleotides read TGCGCCAGCAGCCAAGATGGCGCCGGACCGGATACGCAGTATTTT.

The rearrangement links TRBV9 to TRBJ2-7; 15 nucleotides agree with TRBD2. J was trimmed by 7 bases and V by 3 bases; bases with no gene match: 5. Germline V lookup: CDR1 SGDLS, CDR2 YYNGEE. The CDR3 runs 15 residues. This chain's CDR3 is CASSGGLAGGGEQYF. The CDR3 nucleotides read TGTGCCAGCAGCGGGGGACTAGCGGGAGGTGGTGAGCAGTACTTC.

V is TRBV5-6 and J is TRBJ2-7; D uncertain. From germline, CDR1 is SGHDT and CDR2 YYEEEE. The V end lost 3 bases, the J end lost 6 bases, and 10 bases lay between the germline ends. CDR3 length: 12 amino acids. CDR3 nucleotide sequence: TGTGCCAGCAGCTCCCCGCCGCTCGAGCAGTACTTC. It specifies CASSSPPLEQYF. Full variable domain (rest looked up from reference TRBV5-6 and TRBJ2-7): DAGVTQSPTHLIKTRGQQVTLRCSPKSGHDTVSWYQQALGQGPQFIFQYYEEEERQRGNFPDRFSGHQFPNYSSELNVNALLLGDSALYLCASSSPPLEQYFGPGTRLTVT.

This chain connects TRBV30 to TRBJ1-2; 11 bases are shared with TRBD1. The CDR3 is 11 residues long. V was pared by 5 bases and J by 10 bases, with 3 bases of the junction left unmatched. Germline loops: CDR1 GTSNPN, CDR2 SVGIG (reference sequence). The CDR3 region has the DNA TGTGCCTGGGCGGACAGGGGGCTCTACACCTTC. Translated, it gives CAWADRGLYTF.

The chain carries TRBV29-1 and TRBJ2-7; D gene unclear. Germline assignment: CDR1 SQVTM and CDR2 ANQGSEA. The CDR3 contains 11 residues. The V and J ends lost 4 bases and 3 bases respectively, with 7 bases between them. CDR3 in DNA: TGCAGCGTTGTTATTAACTACGAGCAGTACTTC. Protein product: CSVVINYEQYF.

This CDR3 reads CASSPRAGKKGSYNEQFF. CDR3 bases: TGTGCCAGCAGCCCCAGGGCAGGGAAAAAAGGCTCCTACAATGAGCAGTTCTTC. This sequence joins TRBV13 and TRBJ2-1; perhaps TRBD1 as D (5 bases). The CDR3 extends over 18 amino acids. Deletions cut 5 bases from V and 0 bases from J, with 20 bases between. Germline values: CDR1 PRHDT, CDR2 FYEKMQ (reference sequence).

The chain couples TRBV7-2 to TRBJ2-6; D is ambiguous. With 2 bases removed from V and 1 base from J, the gap between germline ends came to 9 bases. Per the germline V gene, CDR1 is SGHTA and CDR2 is FQGNSA. The CDR3 is 16 amino acids. In DNA, the CDR3 is TGTGCCAGCAGCTTACATTCAGGATCTGGGGCCAACGTCCTGACTTTC. Translated, it gives CASSLHSGSGANVLTF.

This chain joins TRBV7-2 and TRBJ1-1; 10 positions agree with TRBD1. The CDR3 has 12 amino acids. Germline CDR1 SGHTA, CDR2 FQGNSA. J was trimmed by 5 bases and V by 6 bases; bases with no gene match: 0. The CDR3 DNA sequence: TGTGCCAGCAGGGGACAGGGGACTGAAGCTTTCTTT. Its protein product is CASRGQGTEAFF. The whole variable domain, remainder taken from reference TRBV7-2 and TRBJ1-1, is GAGVSQSPSNKVTEKGKDVELRCDPISGHTALYWYRQSLGQGLEFLIYFQGNSAPDKSGLPSDRFSAERTGGSVSTLTIQRTQQEDSAVYLCASRGQGTEAFFGQGTRLTVV.

This clone appeared a few times. The V gene is TRBV30, the J gene TRBJ2-3; D gene uncertain. The germline V gene has CDR1 GTSNPN and CDR2 SVGIG (reference sequence). This CDR3 contains 12 residues. V lost 1 base, J lost 3 bases, and 5 bases lay in between. In nucleotides, the CDR3 is TGTGCCTGGAGTGCTCCGACAGATACGCAGTATTTT. It translates to CAWSAPTDTQYF.

This clone has only a few counts. The V and J genes are TRBV5-1 and TRBJ2-7, with D possibly being TRBD2 (5 bases). CDR3 length: 11 amino acids. CDR1 and CDR2 (germline): SGHRS, YFSETQ. Trimming removed 2 bases at V and 7 bases at J, with 7 bases between. The CDR3: CASSFGEEQYF. CDR3 coding DNA: TGCGCCAGCAGCTTCGGGGAAGAGCAGTACTTC. Full variable domain (remainder filled in from reference TRBV5-1 and TRBJ2-7): KAGVTQTPRYLIKTRGQQVTLSCSPISGHRSVSWYQQTPGQGLQFLFEYFSETQRNKGNFPGRFSGRQFSNSRSEMNVSTLELGDSALYLCASSFGEEQYFGPGTRLTVT.

This clone was counted between two and nine times. The chain links TRBV9 to TRBJ2-1, with TRBD2 identical over 10 bases. V shed 3 bases and J 4 bases; nucleotides not matched to a gene: 7. The CDR3 has 16 amino acids. Looked up from germline, CDR1 is SGDLS and CDR2 is YYNGEE. CDR3 in DNA: TGTGCCAGCAGCGAGGGGCTAGCGGGGGTATACAATGAGCAGTTCTTC. Translating it yields CASSEGLAGVYNEQFF.

The chain combines TRBV5-1 with TRBJ1-1; 7 bases map to TRBD1. In germline, CDR1 is SGHRS, CDR2 YFSETQ. CDR3 size: 15 residues. The V gene end was trimmed by 4 bases and the J gene end by 3 bases; junction bases not matched to a gene: 9. DNA of the CDR3: TGCGCCAGCAGCCCGGGACAGCGGGGTGACACTGAAGCTTTCTTT. Residues: CASSPGQRGDTEAFF.